Listed below are T cell receptor beta chains from one sample, sequenced in a study of cytotoxic CD8 clonotypes in ibrutinib-treated CLL. Clones were sequenced by immunoSEQ multiplex PCR, and TCRdb holds only the in-frame ones, with some missing. The table shows about 250,000 clones, with under 80% occurring only once. The starting material was PBMCs, obtained after 24 months of ibrutinib treatment. Receptors originate from a human donor with chronic lymphocytic leukemia. Each CDR3 is given with its conserved first and last residue. A D gene is named only where the DNA matches it firmly. Size values are once, few and many counts, or a class for expanded clones, and some rows have none.

>TRBV18|15|.|TRBJ2-7|.
TGTGCCAGCTCACTTACCGAGGCAGGTTCCTACGAGCAGTACTTC
CASSLTEAGSYEQYF
>TRBV27|14|.|TRBJ1-5|.
TGTGCCAGCACCCCGGGAGGCGTGAATCAGCCCCAGCATTTT
CASTPGGVNQPQHF
>TRBV30|16|.|TRBJ2-1|TRBD2
TGTGCCTGGGGACTAGCGGGAGACCCCCCATACAATGAGCAGTTCTTC
CAWGLAGDPPYNEQFF
>TRBV19|11|.|TRBJ1-2|.
TGTGCCAGTAAAGGGGGGGTCCTCCACACCTTC
CASKGGVLHTF
>TRBV9|15|.|TRBJ2-1|TRBD1
TGTGCCAGCAGCGTAGAGACAGGGGATGGGGATGAGCAGTTCTTC
CASSVETGDGDEQFF
>TRBV7-9|13|.|TRBJ1-2|.
TGTGCCAGCAGCCCCCGGGGGAACTATGGCTACACCTTC
CASSPRGNYGYTF
>TRBV27|13|.|TRBJ1-2|.
TGTGCCAGCAGTTTAGGGGGGTCCTATGAAAGCACCTTC
CASSLGGSYESTF
>TRBV7-5|13|.|TRBJ2-4|.
TGTGCCAGAAGCAGGAGTACAGGGAACATTCAGTACTTC
CARSRSTGNIQYF
>TRBV12-5|12|.|TRBJ2-1|.
TGTGCTAGTGGGATTAAGATCAATGAGCAGTTCTTC
CASGIKINEQFF
>TRBV28|14|.|TRBJ1-2|.
TGTGCCAGCAGTTTAACCCAGGGCCCTTATGGCTACACCTTC
CASSLTQGPYGYTF
>TRBV10-3|13|.|TRBJ2-3|.
TGTGCCACCGGAGTTTTAGACGCAGATACGCAGTATTTT
CATGVLDADTQYF
>TRBV5-4|15|few|TRBJ2-1|.
TGTGCCAGCAGCTCGGATAAGGCGGCAGACAATGAGCAGTTCTTC
CASSSDKAADNEQFF